The entry that follows covers one T cell receptor (beta chain) sequence. The sample carries other DNA sequences with the same CDR3. The assay was carried out at the deep level. Original processing notes: Filtering of immunoSEQ junctional sequences could not match full-length read filtering. Here immunoSEQ multiplex PCR was the method, and the copy in TCRdb shows in-frame clones only, minus some. V, J and clone size derive from that table, while D and trimming were established from the DNA sequence. The table shows around 2,000,000 clones, with 95% occurring only once. The data belong to a study of shared clonotypes between healthy human individuals. About the research overall: Aged between 18 and 49, the donors were two women and three men.

Both subsets, CD45RA+ naive and CD45RA-negative memory, were split from the CD4+ cells. CDR3 length: 15 residues. Looked up from germline, CDR1 is SGHRS and CDR2 is YFSETQ. V dropped 2 bases and J dropped 2; count of bases not matched to a gene: 5. The J gene is TRBJ2-5, the V gene TRBV5-1; the match to TRBD1 covers 8 bases. The origin of this receptor is a man younger than 35 in good health. Specimen: naive CD4+ T cells sorted from blood. Subset given: CD45RA+ positively selected. The DNA for the CDR3 is TGCGCCAGCAGCTTAGGACAGGGTCCACAAGAGACCCAGTACTTC. This translates into CASSLGQGPQETQYF.